This record looks at one TCR beta chain sequence and its context. This clone is classified as medium-sized (0.01 to 0.1%). Its target antigen remains unknown. Base qualities are not provided; no much larger clone lies one nucleotide away. Each collaborating institution followed its own protocols to collect whole blood in K2EDTA tubes. For TCRbeta analysis, collaborators shipped samples as frozen whole blood, isolated PBMCs, or DNA extracted from either of those sample types. This sample is drawn from a study of blood T cell repertoires in COVID-19 (TCRdb year 2020). Concerning the study at large: The collaborator samples originated in the United States, Italy and Spain and spanned the acute and convalescent phases of COVID-19. A freely available public database, intended as a resource for researchers studying the immune response to SARS-CoV-2, is where the repertoires were released. HLA class I and class II types, where available, came from metadata supplied by the sample provider rather than from assay-based typing. The prospective study material was composed of cDNA or gDNA derived from T cells, B-cell-depleted T cells, or PBMCs. Samples came from the ongoing ImmuneRACE study (first 160 participants) plus 1,254 subjects from 6 global collaborators. Deeply sampled blood TCRbeta repertoires from subjects exposed to, actively infected with, or recovered from COVID-19 were included in the dataset. Nearly every sample came with metadata listing a de-identified subject ID, COVID-19 status, age in years and sex.

The CDR3 runs 16 amino acids, cysteine and phenylalanine included. Just CDR3 DNA is preserved here, 48 bases in frame from base 1. V is trimmed back by 0 bases and J by 0 bases, and the junction contains 3 bases that no gene match accounts for. Based on the germline V gene, the CDR1 and CDR2 sequences are SGHRS and YFSETQ. The study at large found these results: Clinical and demographic metadata were provided uncurated, with the amount varying by source and participant.

TCRbeta CDR3 regions were amplified from genomic DNA by means of the immunoSEQ Assay, a bias-controlled multiplex PCR. On the authors' methods: The number of nucleated cells in each sample was estimated from the amplification of reference gene primers within the assay. To quantify the absolute abundance of each unique TCRbeta CDR3 rearrangement, sequence reads were collapsed and filtered. For each sample, productive Simpson clonality was calculated by taking the square root of Simpson's diversity index across productive rearrangements. TCRdb retrieved this table from immuneACCESS and kept in-frame rearrangements only. Not all clones are present; in checked studies, unresolved V genes account for under half, and no reason is known for the remainder. That table supplies the V and J calls and clone size; D and trimming were determined from the DNA. This sample gives roughly 54,000 clones in total; 86% of them show up just once. The ten largest clones take up 2.1% of the sample.

The receptor was derived from an older woman with acute or convalescent COVID-19. The sample comprised peripheral blood. Recombination linked TRBV5-1 to TRBJ2-1; TRBD1 lines up with 7 middle nucleotides. This receptor has the CDR3 CASSLGYRGSYNEQFF. The DNA reads TGCGCCAGCAGCTTGGGCTACAGGGGCTCCTACAATGAGCAGTTCTTC.